The entry that follows covers one TCR beta chain sequence. From germline, CDR1 is SGHTA and CDR2 FQGNSA. V gave up 5 bases and J gave up 9 bases, with 14 bases separating them. This CDR3 is built from 13 residues. This table comes from immunoSEQ multiplex PCR, and its TCRdb copy is limited to in-frame clones, with some not included. This sample has more than 85,000 clones, with about 91% found just once. Patients had locally advanced or metastatic urothelial carcinoma. The data are from a study of PD-L1 blockade in urothelial cancer. The source was PBMCs, collected around atezolizumab (anti-PD-L1) treatment. The TCR sequence derives from a woman aged 80 or over with urothelial cancer. The V gene is TRBV7-2, the J gene TRBJ2-1; the D gene is possibly TRBD1 (6 bases). DNA for the CDR3: TGTGCCAGCAGCCTTGGACAGTCCTTTGAGCAGTTCTTC. Its protein product is CASSLGQSFEQFF.